This entry lists 26 T cell receptor beta chains sequenced from one sample in a study of blood T cell repertoires in COVID-19. The table came from immunoSEQ multiplex PCR; TCRdb's copy has only in-frame clones and leaves some out. In the table there are about 260,000 clones, around 87% of which are singletons. Sequencing was performed on peripheral blood. The receptor set was obtained from a woman aged 55-69 years with COVID-19, enrolled during active disease.

The chain joins TRBV3-1 (or the pseudogene TRBV3-2) to TRBJ2-2, with D possibly being TRBD2 (5 bases). With 2 bases removed from V and 5 bases from J, the gap between germline ends came to 21 bases. Per germline, CDR1 LGHDT and CDR2 YNNKEL (reference sequence). This CDR3 contains 18 residues. CDR3: CASSQKGTGVGKTGELFF. CDR3 sequence (DNA): TGTGCCAGCAGCCAAAAGGGCACCGGGGTAGGGAAGACCGGGGAGCTGTTTTTT.

The chain couples TRBV30 to TRBJ1-2; 9 bases are a match to TRBD1. With 3 bases clipped from V and 3 bases from J, the junction kept 5 bases outside the gene matches. Per germline, CDR1 GTSNPN and CDR2 SVGIG (reference sequence). CDR3 length: 14 amino acids. This CDR3 is CAWRLQGADYGYTF. Here the CDR3 DNA reads TGTGCCTGGAGGCTACAGGGGGCAGACTATGGCTACACCTTC.

This clone was found once. The chain uses TRBV14 and TRBJ2-3; 10 bases agree with TRBD2. Germline assignment: CDR1 SGHDN and CDR2 FVKESK. CDR3 length equals 18 residues. With 0 bases clipped from V and 0 bases from J, the junction kept 6 bases outside the gene matches. As DNA, the CDR3 is TGTGCCAGCAGCCAAGATCGGCTAGCGGGGGCTAGCACAGATACGCAGTATTTT. Amino acids: CASSQDRLAGASTDTQYF.

This clone was observed once. V and J are TRBV30 and TRBJ1-6, with 7 bases lining up with TRBD1. The germline CDR1 and CDR2 sequences are GTSNPN and SVGIG (reference sequence). This CDR3 contains 15 residues. The ends lost 4 bases at V and 4 bases at J; junction bases unmatched: 7. CDR3 region: CAWKAGTDYNSPLHF. As DNA, the CDR3 is TGTGCCTGGAAAGCCGGGACAGATTATAATTCACCCCTCCACTTT.

The chain carries TRBV3-1 (or the pseudogene TRBV3-2) and TRBJ1-2; D is ambiguous. The CDR3 runs 16 residues. Germline values: CDR1 LGHDT, CDR2 YNNKEL (reference sequence). Trimming pared 0 bases from V and 4 bases from J, leaving 15 bases between. The CDR3 region has the DNA TGTGCCAGCAGCCAAGATCGAGCGGGAACTGGCTATGGCTACACCTTC. Residues: CASSQDRAGTGYGYTF.

This clone was counted once. The chain's CDR3 is CASPPSGRAGRGQETQYF. The DNA for the CDR3 is TGTGCCAGCCCCCCTAGCGGGAGGGCCGGAAGGGGGCAAGAGACCCAGTACTTC. This chain links TRBV28 with TRBJ2-5; TRBD2 matches at 12 bases. Germline V gene lookup returns CDR1 MDHEN and CDR2 SYDVKM. The CDR3 contains 18 residues. Losses at the gene ends were 8 bases for V and 2 bases for J; bases not matched to a gene: 15.

The J gene is TRBJ2-2, the V gene TRBV11-3; TRBD1 matches 7 bases. The CDR3 is 14 amino acids. Germline loops: CDR1 SGHNT, CDR2 YENEEA. The ends lost 6 bases at V and 5 bases at J; junction bases unmatched: 6. The CDR3 is CASSSRQGTGELFF. DNA for the CDR3: TGTGCCAGCAGTTCTCGACAGGGTACCGGGGAGCTGTTTTTT.

The rearrangement uses TRBV9 and TRBJ2-2; tentative D call: TRBD1 (5 bases). This CDR3 has 19 residues. The V gene lost 0 bases and the J gene lost 1 base, with 19 bases spanning the gap. CDR1 is SGDLS and CDR2 is YYNGEE in the germline V gene. CDR3 nucleotide sequence: TGTGCCAGCAGCGTAGGGGTCCCAGGGATGAGACGGAACACCGGGGAGCTGTTTTTT. This sequence encodes CASSVGVPGMRRNTGELFF.

CDR3 sequence: CASSFPSDSYEQYF. For the CDR3, the DNA is TGCGCCAGCAGCTTCCCTAGCGACTCCTACGAGCAGTACTTC. The gene calls are TRBV5-1 and TRBJ2-7; a weak D match, TRBD2 (6 bases). This CDR3 comprises 14 residues. Germline CDR1 reads SGHRS; CDR2 reads YFSETQ. Trimming pared 2 bases from V and 0 bases from J, leaving 9 bases between.

V is TRBV12-3 or TRBV12-4 and J is TRBJ2-1; maybe TRBD2 (6 bases). The CDR3 runs 12 residues. V was cut by 8 bases and J by 2 bases, with 7 bases left in between. CDR3 nucleotides: TGTGCCAGCGGGGGGACCTACAATGAGCAGTTCTTC. As protein: CASGGTYNEQFF.

The V call is TRBV20-1, the J call TRBJ2-3; 7 bases line up with TRBD2. The V segment lost 3 bases and the J segment 1 base; nucleotides outside the gene matches: 10. CDR1 and CDR2 (germline): DFQATT, SNEGSKA (reference sequence). The CDR3 has 16 amino acids. CDR3 DNA sequence: TGCAGTGCTAGTAGAACAGCGGCGGGAGGCACAGATACGCAGTATTTT. Amino acids: CSASRTAAGGTDTQYF.

The chain combines TRBV9 with TRBJ1-4, with 11 bases identical to TRBD1. The CDR3 extends over 16 amino acids. V lost 3 bases, J lost 8 bases, and 9 bases stayed unmatched. CDR1 and CDR2 from the germline V gene are SGDLS and YYNGEE. CDR3 protein: CASSAHSGTGGEKLFF. CDR3 nucleotides: TGTGCCAGCAGCGCCCACTCCGGGACAGGGGGGGAAAAACTGTTTTTT.

The chain links TRBV29-1 to TRBJ2-7; D unresolved. V was cut by 5 bases and J by 6 bases, with 11 bases left in between. Germline V gene lookup returns CDR1 SQVTM and CDR2 ANQGSEA. The CDR3 runs to 11 residues. The CDR3 region has the DNA TGCAGCGTTTGGGCCCCCGGCGAGCAGTACTTC. This sequence encodes CSVWAPGEQYF.

The genes are TRBV11-2 and TRBJ2-7; perhaps TRBD1 as D (6 bases). Germline CDR1 and CDR2: SGHAT and FQNNGV. This CDR3 spans 14 amino acids. Between the trimmed V and J ends, which lost 3 bases and 6 bases, there was a span of 15 bases. The DNA for the CDR3 is TGTGCCAGCAGCTTTCAGGGGCCCTCCGTCGAGCAGTACTTC. Amino acids: CASSFQGPSVEQYF.

The chain recombines TRBV28 with TRBJ2-7, with D tentatively TRBD1 (6 bases). Trimming took off 2 bases at V and 5 bases at J, with 19 bases between the two ends. The germline V gene has CDR1 MDHEN and CDR2 SYDVKM. This CDR3 is built from 16 residues. The CDR3 nucleotides read TGTGCCAGCAGTTTAGGGAAAAGAATCCGGGACAACGAGCAGTACTTC. Translated: CASSLGKRIRDNEQYF.

The chain recombines TRBV27 with TRBJ1-2; D is unclear. With 2 bases removed from V and 1 base from J, the gap between germline ends came to 5 bases. CDR1 and CDR2 (germline): MNHEY, SMNVEV (reference sequence). This CDR3 has 13 amino acids. CDR3 in amino acids: CASSLAGNYGYTF. As DNA, the CDR3 is TGTGCCAGCAGTTTAGCGGGTAACTATGGCTACACCTTC.

The rearrangement joins TRBV5-4 to TRBJ1-1; D may be TRBD1 (5 bases). The CDR3 contains 17 residues. V was trimmed by 6 bases and J by 0 bases, leaving 21 bases between them. Germline assignment: CDR1 SGHNT and CDR2 YYREEE (reference sequence). Here the CDR3 reads CASNRGGSRVMNTEAFF. CDR3 nucleotides: TGTGCCAGCAACCGGGGGGGTAGTAGAGTCATGAACACTGAAGCTTTCTTT.

The chain couples TRBV30 to TRBJ1-4; maybe TRBD1 (5 bases). The CDR3 spans 16 residues. Germline values: CDR1 GTSNPN, CDR2 SVGIG (reference sequence). The germline V and J ends were trimmed by 0 bases and 0 bases, with 11 bases remaining between them. The CDR3 DNA sequence: TGTGCCTGGAGTGTAAGGACACTTTCAACTAATGAAAAACTGTTTTTT. Its translation: CAWSVRTLSTNEKLFF.

V is TRBV27 and J is TRBJ2-2; D is unresolved. CDR1 is MNHEY, CDR2 SMNVEV, per germline (reference sequence). There are 12 residues in the CDR3. Trimming pared 5 bases from V and 2 bases from J, leaving 3 bases between. The CDR3 protein is CASSPNTGELFF. Written as DNA, the CDR3 is TGTGCCAGCAGTCCAAACACCGGGGAGCTGTTTTTT.

The chain uses TRBV10-3 and TRBJ2-1; 10 bases are shared with TRBD2. The V segment lost 0 bases and the J segment 4 bases; nucleotides outside the gene matches: 9. CDR1 ENHRY and CDR2 SYGVKD come from the germline V gene. The CDR3 has 18 residues. For the CDR3, the DNA is TGTGCCATCAGTGAGTCGACTCCGGGACTAGCGCTATACAATGAGCAGTTCTTC. As protein: CAISESTPGLALYNEQFF.

This clone was seen a single time. The chain employs TRBV28 and TRBJ2-7; D remains unclear. The germline gives CDR1 MDHEN, CDR2 SYDVKM. Deletions cut 2 bases from V and 5 bases from J, with 10 bases between. The CDR3 is 13 residues long. The CDR3 region is CASSLVSPDEQYF. Written as DNA, the CDR3 is TGTGCCAGCAGTTTAGTATCCCCAGACGAGCAGTACTTC.

The chain employs TRBV6-2 or TRBV6-3 and TRBJ2-4, with 11 bases identical to TRBD1. V lost 4 bases and J lost 6; bases outside the gene matches: 5. CDR3 length equals 15 residues. Germline CDR1 and CDR2: MNHEY and SVGEGT. The CDR3 sequence: CASSSRTGGRNIQYF. The CDR3 DNA sequence: TGTGCCAGCAGTTCGAGGACAGGGGGCAGAAACATTCAGTACTTC.

The chain is built from TRBV7-9 and TRBJ1-2; no clear D gene. This CDR3 has 13 amino acids. The V gene's germline CDR1 is SEHNR and CDR2 FQNEAQ (reference sequence). Trimming took off 0 bases at V and 6 bases at J, with 8 bases between the two ends. The CDR3 loop reads CASSLAHGDGYTF. The CDR3 DNA is TGTGCCAGCAGCTTAGCGCATGGAGATGGCTACACCTTC. Full variable domain (outside the CDR3, taken from reference TRBV7-9 and TRBJ1-2): DTGVSQNPRHKITKRGQNVTFRCDPISEHNRLYWYRQTLGQGPEFLTYFQNEAQLEKSRLLSDRFSAERPKGSFSTLEIQRTEQGDSAMYLCASSLAHGDGYTFGSGTRLTVV.

V is TRBV3-1 (or the pseudogene TRBV3-2) and J is TRBJ2-2; D perhaps matches TRBD1 (6 bases). The length of the CDR3 is 16 residues. The V gene's germline CDR1 is LGHDT and CDR2 YNNKEL (reference sequence). Trimming stripped 1 base from V and 7 bases from J, with 16 bases between. The CDR3 is CASSQVPDSSVGELFF. The CDR3 DNA sequence: TGTGCCAGCAGCCAAGTCCCGGACAGTTCGGTCGGGGAGCTGTTTTTT.

V usage is TRBV4-1 and J usage is TRBJ2-1, with D perhaps matching TRBD2 (6 bases). The CDR3 spans 19 residues. Germline V CDR1 and CDR2: MGHRA, YSYEKL. Trimming left V 1 base short and J 1 base short, with 20 bases between. The CDR3 is CASSQGEFGGIGSYNEQFF. The CDR3 region has the DNA TGCGCCAGCAGCCAAGGGGAGTTCGGCGGGATAGGATCCTACAATGAGCAGTTCTTC.

This clone was seen more than once but under ten times. The chain recombines TRBV19 with TRBJ2-1, with 8 bases matching TRBD2. V shed 6 bases, J shed 8 bases, and the junction held 12 bases outside the gene matches. Germline V CDR1 and CDR2: LNHDA, SQIVND (reference sequence). The CDR3 contains 15 residues. The CDR3 nucleotides are TGTGCCAGTAGCACTTTAGCGGGATGGGTCGATGAGCAGTTCTTC. This codes for CASSTLAGWVDEQFF.